Presented here are 32 T cell receptor beta chains from one specimen sequenced in a study of cytomegalovirus exposure and HLA in healthy donors. The primer mix had 60 Vbeta and 13 Jbeta primers. Assay: immunoSEQ multiplex PCR; the TCRdb copy retains only in-frame clones and omits some. This table holds roughly 190,000 clones, roughly 81% found once. Sequences were obtained from PBMCs. These receptors were obtained from a woman between 25 and 40 years old in good health and CMV-seropositive.

The chain recombines TRBV12-5 with TRBJ1-4; TRBD1 agrees at 8 bases. In germline, CDR1 is LGHNT, CDR2 FRNRAP. V lost 4 bases to trimming and J lost 0 bases; unmatched junction nucleotides: 4. The CDR3 is made up of 16 amino acids. For the CDR3, the DNA is TGTGCTAGTGGTTCGCGGACAGGGACAACTAATGAAAAACTGTTTTTT. It is translated as CASGSRTGTTNEKLFF.

The chain couples TRBV11-2 to TRBJ2-5; 9 bases match TRBD1. CDR3 length: 17 amino acids. Germline-derived CDR1 and CDR2 are SGHAT and FQNNGV. J gave up 4 bases and V 4 bases, and 13 bases lay outside the gene matches. CDR3 sequence: CASSSFPPGQGRETQYF. In DNA, the CDR3 is TGTGCCAGCAGCTCCTTCCCACCGGGACAGGGTAGAGAGACCCAGTACTTC. The whole variable domain, remainder taken from reference TRBV11-2 and TRBJ2-5, is EAGVAQSPRYKIIEKRQSVAFWCNPISGHATLYWYQQILGQGPKLLIQFQNNGVVDDSQLPKDRFSAERLKGVDSTLKIQPAKLEDSAVYLCASSSFPPGQGRETQYFGPGTRLLVL.

In its sample, this clone was seen once. This chain uses TRBV27 with TRBJ2-3; possibly TRBD2 for D (6 bases). Germline CDR1 reads MNHEY; CDR2 reads SMNVEV (reference sequence). The CDR3 runs to 15 residues. The V gene lost 3 bases and the J gene lost 4 bases, with 14 bases spanning the gap. CDR3 bases: TGTGCCAGCAGTTTTTGGCGGGGACGGGCAGATACGCAGTATTTT. Its protein is CASSFWRGRADTQYF.

The chain recombines TRBV28 with TRBJ2-7; 7 positions agree with TRBD2. Germline loops: CDR1 MDHEN, CDR2 SYDVKM. Losses at the gene ends were 4 bases for V and 3 bases for J; bases not matched to a gene: 6. The CDR3 is 14 amino acids. The CDR3 loop reads CASSYPSGIYEQYF. The CDR3 DNA is TGTGCCAGCAGTTACCCTAGCGGAATCTACGAGCAGTACTTC. The full variable domain, with the rest looked up from reference TRBV28 and TRBJ2-7, is DVKVTQSSRYLVKRTGEKVFLECVQDMDHENMFWYRQDPGLGLRLIYFSYDVKMKEKGDIPEGYSVSREKKERFSLILESASTNQTSMYLCASSYPSGIYEQYFGPGTRLTVT.

The V and J genes are TRBV28 and TRBJ1-5, with a possible D match to TRBD1 (5 bases). The CDR3 extends over 15 amino acids. V dropped 1 base and J dropped 5 bases, with 12 bases sitting between them. Per the germline V gene, CDR1 is MDHEN and CDR2 is SYDVKM. The CDR3 reads CASSLSGPGDQPQHF. The CDR3 DNA follows: TGTGCCAGCAGTTTATCAGGGCCTGGAGATCAGCCCCAGCATTTT.

This clone has just one count. The chain combines TRBV28 with TRBJ2-7, with D maybe TRBD2 (6 bases). The CDR3 covers 14 residues. Germline assignment: CDR1 MDHEN and CDR2 SYDVKM. The V end lost 5 bases, the J end lost 2 bases, and 13 bases lay between the germline ends. The CDR3 DNA follows: TGTGCCAGCAGTCCACGACTAGGACCCTACGAGCAGTACTTC. It encodes CASSPRLGPYEQYF. Full variable domain (missing parts from reference TRBV28 and TRBJ2-7): DVKVTQSSRYLVKRTGEKVFLECVQDMDHENMFWYRQDPGLGLRLIYFSYDVKMKEKGDIPEGYSVSREKKERFSLILESASTNQTSMYLCASSPRLGPYEQYFGPGTRLTVT.

The chain is built from TRBV5-5 and TRBJ1-2, with a tentative D call TRBD1 (5 bases). The CDR3 is 14 amino acids. Trimming stripped 0 bases from V and 6 bases from J, with 12 bases between. In germline, CDR1 is SGHKS, CDR2 YYEKEE (reference sequence). The CDR3 region is CASSLAPGPDGYTF. Here the CDR3 DNA reads TGTGCCAGCAGCTTGGCCCCAGGGCCGGATGGCTACACCTTC.

The V gene is TRBV11-3, the J gene TRBJ2-3, with D maybe TRBD1 (6 bases). Trimming took off 4 bases at V and 3 bases at J, with 11 bases between the two ends. The CDR3 covers 14 residues. CDR1 is SGHNT and CDR2 is YENEEA in the germline V gene. The CDR3 nucleotides are TGTGCCAGCAGCTCCAGGGGCAGGACAGATACGCAGTATTTT. Amino acids: CASSSRGRTDTQYF.

With regard to this clone: One end of the junction does not line up with germline, which may come from a read error. This chain uses TRBV7-9 with TRBJ2-7; 7 bases fit TRBD2. The CDR3 length is 17 residues. From germline, CDR1 is SEHNR and CDR2 FQNEAQ (reference sequence). CDR3 sequence reads: CSSSLVDEGGRGNEQYF. In DNA form, the CDR3 reads TGTTCCAGCAGCTTAGTCGACGAAGGCGGGAGAGGCAACGAGCAGTACTTC.

The gene calls are TRBV10-3 and TRBJ2-7, with 9 bases matching TRBD1. Germline lookup yields CDR1 ENHRY and CDR2 SYGVKD. The junction had 6 bases not matched to a gene; V was cut back by 3 bases and J by 6 bases. The CDR3 covers 14 residues. CDR3 sequence: CAISEQGAEGEQYF. The CDR3 DNA reads TGTGCCATCAGTGAACAGGGGGCAGAAGGCGAGCAGTACTTC.

The chain uses TRBV2 and TRBJ2-3, with 9 bases lining up with TRBD1. Germline CDR1 and CDR2: SNHLY and FYNNEI. Losses at the gene ends were 10 bases for V and 1 base for J; bases not matched to a gene: 3. This CDR3 is built from 13 residues. CDR3 region: CAIRTGGTDTQYF. The CDR3 DNA is TGTGCCATACGGACAGGGGGCACAGATACGCAGTATTTT.

The chain recombines TRBV6-6 with TRBJ2-7; 9 bases agree with TRBD1. Germline lookup yields CDR1 MNHNY and CDR2 SVGAGI (reference sequence). The CDR3 has 13 amino acids. V dropped 6 bases and J dropped 5; count of bases not matched to a gene: 5. The CDR3 nucleotides read TGTGCCAGCAGCTCCGGGACAGGGAACGAGCAGTACTTC. Translating gives CASSSGTGNEQYF.

The chain carries TRBV7-6 and TRBJ2-1, with 11 bases matching TRBD2. V gave up 5 bases and J gave up 6 bases; unmatched junction bases: 6. The V gene's germline CDR1 is SGHVS and CDR2 FNYEAQ. The CDR3 is 15 residues long. The CDR3 DNA reads TGTGCCAGCAGCCTCGGGACTAGCGGCCTCAATGAGCAGTTCTTC. Its protein is CASSLGTSGLNEQFF.

The sample holds one count of this clone. This chain links TRBV19 with TRBJ1-1; D remains ambiguous. CDR1 LNHDA and CDR2 SQIVND come from the germline V gene (reference sequence). The CDR3 has 14 residues. Trimming left V 0 bases short and J 6 bases short, with 11 bases between. CDR3 DNA sequence: TGTGCCAGTAGTATAGACCGCTGGGAGGCTGAAGCTTTCTTT. Its protein product is CASSIDRWEAEAFF. Filled out from reference TRBV19 and TRBJ1-1, the complete variable domain reads DGGITQSPKYLFRKEGQNVTLSCEQNLNHDAMYWYRQDPGQGLRLIYYSQIVNDFQKGDIAEGYSVSREKKESFPLTVTSAQKNPTAFYLCASSIDRWEAEAFFGQGTRLTVV.

As to this clone: The junction and the germline gene differ at one end; a read error may be behind it. The chain uses TRBV7-9 and TRBJ2-7; 9 bases agree with TRBD2. From germline, CDR1 is SEHNR and CDR2 FQNEAQ (reference sequence). This CDR3 comprises 16 residues. The CDR3 loop reads CSSSLTPASGDYEQYF. CDR3 in DNA: TGTTCCAGCAGCTTAACCCCGGCTAGCGGGGACTACGAGCAGTACTTC.

This clone was observed a few times. V gene TRBV5-8 combines with J gene TRBJ2-1; no firm D call. The germline gives CDR1 SGHTS, CDR2 YDEGEE. Trimming cost V 1 base and J 6 bases, with 8 bases left between them. The CDR3 sequence is 13 residues long. CDR3 region: CASSLSGFNEQFF. DNA for the CDR3: TGTGCCAGCAGCTTGTCCGGTTTCAATGAGCAGTTCTTC. Filled out from reference TRBV5-8 and TRBJ2-1, the complete variable domain reads EAGVTQSPTHLIKTRGQQATLRCSPISGHTSVYWYQQALGLGLQFLLWYDEGEERNRGNFPPRFSGRQFPNYSSELNVNALELEDSALYLCASSLSGFNEQFFGPGTRLTVL.

The rearrangement joins TRBV28 to TRBJ2-7; maybe TRBD2 (5 bases). V dropped 4 bases and J dropped 2 bases, with 6 bases sitting between them. Germline CDR1 MDHEN, CDR2 SYDVKM. This CDR3 comprises 12 residues. The CDR3 DNA sequence: TGTGCCAGCAGTTCCGGGACCTACGAGCAGTACTTC. Translation gives CASSSGTYEQYF.

The table lists this clone with a few counts. The rearrangement links TRBV5-6 to TRBJ2-5; TRBD1 is a possible D gene (6 bases). The CDR3 has 13 residues. V was clipped by 2 bases and J by 2 bases, with 7 bases between them. Germline lookup yields CDR1 SGHDT and CDR2 YYEEEE. DNA of the CDR3: TGTGCCAGCAGCTTAGGACAGCAAGAGACCCAGTACTTC. It yields the protein CASSLGQQETQYF. The variable domain in full, with the rest retrieved from reference TRBV5-6 and TRBJ2-5, is DAGVTQSPTHLIKTRGQQVTLRCSPKSGHDTVSWYQQALGQGPQFIFQYYEEEERQRGNFPDRFSGHQFPNYSSELNVNALLLGDSALYLCASSLGQQETQYFGPGTRLLVL.

The chain links TRBV6-1 to TRBJ2-5, with D uncertain. The J call could be wrong; TRBJ2-7 is a better fit for the DNA end. CDR1 MNHNS and CDR2 SASEGT come from the germline V gene. The CDR3 has 12 residues. The CDR3 region is CASEAMGYEQYF. For the CDR3, the DNA is TGTGCCAGCGAAGCAATGGGCTACGAGCAGTACTTC.

This clone has a handful of counts. The chain uses TRBV5-1 and TRBJ2-5, with D possibly matching TRBD1 (5 bases). The CDR3 contains 13 residues. V was clipped by 6 bases and J by 2 bases, with 11 bases between them. CDR1 and CDR2 from the germline V gene are SGHRS and YFSETQ. The DNA for the CDR3 is TGCGCCAGCAACTCAGGGTCGCAAGAGACCCAGTACTTC. The encoded protein is CASNSGSQETQYF.

This rearrangement joins TRBV5-5 to TRBJ1-1; D ambiguous. CDR1 SGHKS and CDR2 YYEKEE come from the germline V gene (reference sequence). V was shortened by 0 bases and J by 4 bases, with 10 bases between the two germline ends. This CDR3 comprises 14 residues. CDR3 protein: CASSLEAGRTEAFF. In DNA, the CDR3 is TGTGCCAGCAGCTTGGAGGCGGGTCGCACTGAAGCTTTCTTT.

The chain employs TRBV2 and TRBJ2-5; 11 bases line up with TRBD2. The CDR3 has 15 residues. Germline V gene data show CDR1 as SNHLY and CDR2 as FYNNEI. V was clipped by 4 bases and J by 11 bases; unmatched bases: 12. CDR3 loop: CASSGVAGGPVGQYF. CDR3 nucleotide sequence: TGTGCCAGCAGTGGGGTAGCGGGAGGGCCCGTGGGGCAGTACTTC.

This clone was counted a single time. The chain recombines TRBV5-4 with TRBJ1-1; 8 nucleotides match TRBD1. Germline CDR1 SGHNT, CDR2 YYREEE (reference sequence). The CDR3 runs 16 residues. Losses at the gene ends were 3 bases for V and 1 base for J; bases not matched to a gene: 8. The CDR3 protein is CASSSKGQGSNTEAFF. The DNA for the CDR3 is TGTGCCAGCAGCTCTAAAGGACAGGGCTCGAACACTGAAGCTTTCTTT.

The DNA of the CDR3 is TGTGCCAGCAGCGGGACTAACCAAGAGACCCAGTACTTC. The encoded protein is CASSGTNQETQYF. The chain couples TRBV6-1 to TRBJ2-5; 7 bases are a match to TRBD2. Per the germline V gene, CDR1 is MNHNS and CDR2 is SASEGT. Trimming took 6 bases from V and 0 from J; bases not matched to a gene: 1. The CDR3 length is 13 residues.

The rearrangement links TRBV7-9 to TRBJ2-2; 8 bases are shared with TRBD2. CDR3 size: 14 residues. The V and J ends lost 5 bases and 7 bases, in that order; junction bases with no gene match: 6. Per germline, CDR1 SEHNR and CDR2 FQNEAQ (reference sequence). The CDR3 coding sequence is TGTGCCAGCAGCCAGGGACTAGTTGTCGGGGAGCTGTTTTTT. Protein sequence: CASSQGLVVGELFF.

The chain carries TRBV27 and TRBJ1-3, with D hard to call. The CDR3 runs 14 residues. The V gene lost 2 bases and the J gene lost 0 bases, with 5 bases spanning the gap. Germline CDR1 MNHEY, CDR2 SMNVEV (reference sequence). The CDR3 region has the DNA TGTGCCAGCAGTTTAGATAGCTCTGGAAACACCATATATTTT. Translated, it gives CASSLDSSGNTIYF.

The V gene is TRBV15, the J gene TRBJ1-2; 8 bases agree with TRBD1. Germline V lookup: CDR1 LNHNV, CDR2 YYDKDF (reference sequence). This CDR3 has 14 residues. The J segment lost 6 bases and the V segment lost 2 bases, leaving 5 bases of the junction unmatched. CDR3: CATSRLTGVDGYTF. CDR3 bases: TGTGCCACCAGCAGATTGACAGGGGTAGATGGCTACACCTTC.

V gene TRBV9 combines with J gene TRBJ2-1; TRBD2 aligns across 8 bases. V lost 7 bases to trimming and J lost 7 bases; unmatched junction nucleotides: 10. This CDR3 spans 14 amino acids. Germline assignment: CDR1 SGDLS and CDR2 YYNGEE. CDR3 in amino acids: CASRRAGEGNEQFF. CDR3 bases: TGTGCCAGCCGACGAGCGGGAGAGGGGAATGAGCAGTTCTTC.

The CDR3 nucleotides are TGTGCCAGCAGCTCTAAGTTGCACCGACAAGAGACCCAGTACTTC. Protein product: CASSSKLHRQETQYF. The chain has TRBV5-8 and TRBJ2-5, with D unresolved. The CDR3 has 15 amino acids. Germline V gene data show CDR1 as SGHTS and CDR2 as YDEGEE. V lost 3 bases and J 2 bases, leaving 14 bases between the germline ends.

The chain couples TRBV27 to TRBJ2-3; possible D gene TRBD2, 5 bases. The CDR3 has 16 amino acids. Germline V gene sequence: CDR1 MNHEY, CDR2 SMNVEV (reference sequence). Between the trimmed V and J ends, which lost 3 bases and 2 bases, there was a span of 15 bases. The CDR3 DNA follows: TGTGCCAGCAGTTTGTCGGCTTACCGGGACACAGATACGCAGTATTTT. Translating gives CASSLSAYRDTDTQYF.

J is TRBJ2-5 and V is TRBV18, with TRBD2 matching over 16 bases. The CDR3 contains 18 residues. V shed 6 bases, J shed 2 bases, and the junction held 9 bases outside the gene matches. Germline V gives CDR1 KGHSH, CDR2 LQKENI. CDR3 coding DNA: TGTGCCAGCTCCCCGGGACTAGCGGGAGGGAGATATCAAGAGACCCAGTACTTC. Amino acids: CASSPGLAGGRYQETQYF.

The chain couples TRBV5-1 to TRBJ2-7; D may be TRBD2 (5 bases). CDR3 length: 13 amino acids. Germline CDR1 reads SGHRS; CDR2 reads YFSETQ. The V gene lost 3 bases and the J gene lost 3 bases, with 10 bases spanning the gap. The CDR3 reads CASSSDFRYEQYF. CDR3 DNA: TGCGCCAGCAGCTCGGACTTCCGCTACGAGCAGTACTTC.